This is a list of T cell receptor beta chains from one sample in a study of blood T cell repertoires in COVID-19. Profiling relied on immunoSEQ multiplex PCR, and the TCRdb table lists in-frame clones only, not all of them. The sample includes 120,000 to 150,000 clones, more than 70% seen only once; the top ten take roughly a tenth. What was sequenced was peripheral blood. Source of these receptors: a middle-aged man with active or convalescent COVID-19. The CDR3 runs from the conserved cysteine through the conserved F or W. For some rows the clone size is stated as once, few or many, or as a class when expanded; others skip it.

V gene: TRBV9
clone size: -
CDR3 protein: CASSVADRPEAFF

V gene: TRBV5-1
clone size: -
CDR3 protein: CASSLGQGDYGYTF

V gene: TRBV5-1
clone size: once
CDR3 protein: CASSSEATYNEQFF

V gene: TRBV14
clone size: -
CDR3 protein: CASSQESYKGQTNTEAFF

V gene: TRBV19
clone size: few
CDR3 protein: CASRSQGASYEQYF

V gene: TRBV27
clone size: -
CDR3 protein: CASSLEGSRNEKLFF

V gene: TRBV7-2
clone size: once
CDR3 protein: CASSTQGGGTEAFF

V gene: TRBV13
clone size: once
CDR3 protein: CASSLVGRGQETQYF

V gene: TRBV6-5
clone size: once
CDR3 protein: CASSSRGSGLYNEQFF

V gene: TRBV7-9
clone size: -
CDR3 protein: CASSGKQTVNYGYTF

V gene: TRBV9
clone size: -
CDR3 protein: CASSSTSGRPAGELFF

V gene: TRBV21-1
clone size: few
CDR3 protein: CASSKRADSSYNSPLHF

V gene: TRBV2
clone size: -
CDR3 protein: CASSRDRGLADYGYTF

V gene: TRBV6-5
clone size: -
CDR3 protein: CASSYRQGPYEQYF

V gene: TRBV19
clone size: -
CDR3 protein: CASTPRQGSSYNEQFF

V gene: TRBV11-2
clone size: -
CDR3 protein: CASSLEREASYNEQFF

V gene: TRBV6-1
clone size: -
CDR3 protein: CASSEPLYEQYF

V gene: TRBV6-6
clone size: -
CDR3 protein: CASSYTDRGRYEQYF

V gene: TRBV11-2
clone size: -
CDR3 protein: CASSLDQGLYYEQYF

V gene: TRBV6-5
clone size: once
CDR3 protein: CASSRSGGNQPQHF

V gene: TRBV2
clone size: few
CDR3 protein: CASTGQTYEQYF

V gene: TRBV24-1
clone size: -
CDR3 protein: CATSDGTSF

V gene: TRBV5-1
clone size: -
CDR3 protein: CASSSRQPSYEQYF

V gene: TRBV5-1
clone size: -
CDR3 protein: CASSVGQGVDEQYF

V gene: TRBV4-3
clone size: -
CDR3 protein: CASSQERGTGNEQFF

V gene: TRBV5-1
clone size: few
CDR3 protein: CASSLAKTGVFDEQYF

V gene: TRBV19
clone size: -
CDR3 protein: CASSKSDASSYEQYF

V gene: TRBV7-9
clone size: -
CDR3 protein: CASSRAGGPYEQYF

V gene: TRBV3-1/TRBV3-2
clone size: -
CDR3 protein: CASSPFSFLAGDTGELFF

V gene: TRBV2
clone size: -
CDR3 protein: CASSDVRDRVGTEAFF

V gene: TRBV23-1
clone size: -
CDR3 protein: CASSRGIRDREGINYGYTF

V gene: TRBV24-1
clone size: -
CDR3 protein: CATSKTGTGSTEAFF